Listed below are T cell receptor beta chains from one sample, sequenced in a study of blood T cell repertoires in COVID-19. Produced via immunoSEQ multiplex PCR; TCRdb's table is partial and in-frame only. The sample lists roughly 400,000 clones, 85% to 90% occurring once. The sequenced sample was PBMCs or T cells enriched from blood (not recorded which). These receptors originate from a man aged 25 to 40 who had recovered from COVID-19. Both conserved end residues are part of each CDR3. D genes are given only for firm matches. Clone size is shown for a subset of rows, as once, few, many or a class of expanded clone.

CDR3 protein: CASSEWGQGGGGELFF
CDR3 DNA: TGTGCCAGCAGTGAATGGGGACAGGGAGGAGGCGGGGAGCTGTTTTTT
D gene: TRBD1
clone size: -
J gene: TRBJ2-2
V gene: TRBV25-1

CDR3 protein: CASSLSEARVAYEQYF
CDR3 DNA: TGTGCCAGCAGTTTAAGCGAAGCACGGGTAGCGTACGAGCAGTACTTC
D gene: -
clone size: -
J gene: TRBJ2-7
V gene: TRBV28

CDR3 protein: CASSIGGVNSPLHF
CDR3 DNA: TGTGCCAGTAGTATAGGCGGAGTGAATTCACCCCTCCACTTT
D gene: -
clone size: -
J gene: TRBJ1-6
V gene: TRBV19

CDR3 protein: CASSPHGAEIAKNIQYF
CDR3 DNA: TGTGCCAGCAGCCCCCACGGAGCGGAAATAGCCAAAAACATTCAGTACTTC
D gene: -
clone size: -
J gene: TRBJ2-4
V gene: TRBV9

CDR3 protein: CSVAGFGNYGYTF
CDR3 DNA: TGCAGCGTTGCAGGGTTTGGAAACTATGGCTACACCTTC
D gene: -
clone size: few
J gene: TRBJ1-2
V gene: TRBV29-1

CDR3 protein: CAWSRDRGSAEAFF
CDR3 DNA: TGTGCCTGGAGTAGGGACAGGGGTAGCGCTGAAGCTTTCTTT
D gene: TRBD1
clone size: -
J gene: TRBJ1-1
V gene: TRBV30

CDR3 protein: CASSLAGTGTIYF
CDR3 DNA: TGTGCCAGCAGCCTCGCCGGGACTGGGACCATATATTTT
D gene: -
clone size: -
J gene: TRBJ1-3
V gene: TRBV12-3/TRBV12-4

CDR3 protein: CAISESTGPSTEAFF
CDR3 DNA: TGTGCCATCAGTGAGTCGACAGGGCCCAGCACTGAAGCTTTCTTT
D gene: TRBD1
clone size: once
J gene: TRBJ1-1
V gene: TRBV10-3

CDR3 protein: CASSWDLQGTAYGYTF
CDR3 DNA: TGTGCCAGCAGCTGGGATCTACAGGGGACCGCCTATGGCTACACCTTC
D gene: TRBD1
clone size: -
J gene: TRBJ1-2
V gene: TRBV5-4

CDR3 protein: CASTRDSSYEQYF
CDR3 DNA: TGTGCCAGCACCCGAGACTCCTCCTACGAGCAGTACTTC
D gene: -
clone size: once
J gene: TRBJ2-7
V gene: TRBV7-9

CDR3 protein: CASSQEPSSGGGRNEQFF
CDR3 DNA: TGCGCCAGCAGCCAAGAACCTAGCTCTGGGGGAGGGCGTAATGAGCAGTTCTTC
D gene: TRBD2
clone size: -
J gene: TRBJ2-1
V gene: TRBV4-1

CDR3 protein: CASSTGETNTEAFF
CDR3 DNA: TGTGCCAGTTCGACAGGGGAGACGAACACTGAAGCTTTCTTT
D gene: TRBD1
clone size: -
J gene: TRBJ1-1
V gene: TRBV19

CDR3 protein: CASSARMGQGASETQYF
CDR3 DNA: TGTGCCAGCAGCGCGCGAATGGGACAGGGGGCGTCAGAGACCCAGTACTTC
D gene: TRBD1
clone size: -
J gene: TRBJ2-5
V gene: TRBV5-5

CDR3 protein: CASSIGLPDNSYEQYF
CDR3 DNA: TGTGCCAGTAGTATTGGTTTGCCCGACAACTCCTACGAGCAGTACTTC
D gene: -
clone size: -
J gene: TRBJ2-7
V gene: TRBV19

CDR3 protein: CASSLGGKETQYF
CDR3 DNA: TGTGCCAGCAGCTTAGGCGGGAAAGAGACCCAGTACTTC
D gene: -
clone size: -
J gene: TRBJ2-5
V gene: TRBV7-3

CDR3 protein: CASSYSIQGAGNTIYF
CDR3 DNA: TGTGCCAGCAGTTACTCTATACAGGGGGCGGGAAACACCATATATTTT
D gene: TRBD1
clone size: -
J gene: TRBJ1-3
V gene: TRBV6-5

CDR3 protein: CASRRDTHQPQHF
CDR3 DNA: TGTGCCAGCAGACGGGACACCCATCAGCCCCAGCATTTT
D gene: -
clone size: once
J gene: TRBJ1-5
V gene: TRBV27

CDR3 protein: CASSLQGFQGYTF
CDR3 DNA: TGTGCCAGCAGTTTACAGGGTTTTCAGGGCTACACCTTC
D gene: -
clone size: -
J gene: TRBJ1-2
V gene: TRBV28

CDR3 protein: CASSSRTGSPLHF
CDR3 DNA: TGTGCCAGCAGTTCTCGGACAGGTTCACCCCTCCACTTT
D gene: TRBD1
clone size: -
J gene: TRBJ1-6
V gene: TRBV12-3/TRBV12-4

CDR3 protein: CASSYSFLATDTQYF
CDR3 DNA: TGTGCCAGCAGTTACTCTTTCCTAGCAACAGATACGCAGTATTTT
D gene: -
clone size: -
J gene: TRBJ2-3
V gene: TRBV6-5

CDR3 protein: CASSNRRESAYNEQFF
CDR3 DNA: TGTGCCAGTAGTAATAGGAGGGAATCGGCCTACAATGAGCAGTTCTTC
D gene: -
clone size: -
J gene: TRBJ2-1
V gene: TRBV19

CDR3 protein: CAWSVFGDRGEKLFF
CDR3 DNA: TGTGCCTGGAGTGTATTCGGGGACAGGGGTGAAAAACTGTTTTTT
D gene: TRBD1
clone size: -
J gene: TRBJ1-4
V gene: TRBV30

CDR3 protein: CASSRTSGISYNEQFF
CDR3 DNA: TGTGCCAGCAGTCGGACCAGCGGGATTTCCTACAATGAGCAGTTCTTC
D gene: TRBD2
clone size: once
J gene: TRBJ2-1
V gene: TRBV6-4

CDR3 protein: CASSPALRLLEQYF
CDR3 DNA: TGTGCCAGCAGTCCCGCATTACGACTTCTCGAGCAGTACTTC
D gene: -
clone size: -
J gene: TRBJ2-7
V gene: TRBV28

CDR3 protein: CASRRPGGETQYF
CDR3 DNA: TGTGCCAGCAGGCGACCGGGGGGAGAGACCCAGTACTTC
D gene: TRBD2
clone size: -
J gene: TRBJ2-5
V gene: TRBV6-5

CDR3 protein: CASSTPGTGADIQYF
CDR3 DNA: TGTGCCAGTAGTACCCCCGGGACAGGGGCGGACATTCAGTACTTC
D gene: TRBD1
clone size: -
J gene: TRBJ2-4
V gene: TRBV19

CDR3 protein: CASSLGGVAVEQYF
CDR3 DNA: TGCGCCAGCAGCTTGGGCGGGGTAGCGGTCGAGCAGTACTTC
D gene: -
clone size: -
J gene: TRBJ2-7
V gene: TRBV5-1

CDR3 protein: CASSDGGIAGELFF
CDR3 DNA: TGTGCCAGTAGTGACGGGGGGATCGCCGGGGAGCTGTTTTTT
D gene: TRBD2
clone size: -
J gene: TRBJ2-2
V gene: TRBV19

CDR3 protein: CASSFRGITEAFF
CDR3 DNA: TGTGCCAGCAGTTTTAGAGGGATCACTGAAGCTTTCTTT
D gene: -
clone size: -
J gene: TRBJ1-1
V gene: TRBV28

CDR3 protein: CASTNRGMSYEQYF
CDR3 DNA: TGTGCCAGCACCAACAGGGGGATGTCCTACGAGCAGTACTTC
D gene: TRBD1
clone size: -
J gene: TRBJ2-7
V gene: TRBV28

CDR3 protein: CASSRHPETVSYEQYF
CDR3 DNA: TGCGCCAGCAGCCGACACCCCGAGACAGTCTCCTACGAGCAGTACTTC
D gene: -
clone size: few
J gene: TRBJ2-7
V gene: TRBV5-1

CDR3 protein: CASSHLSTGELFF
CDR3 DNA: TGTGCCAGCAGCCATCTTAGTACCGGGGAGCTGTTTTTT
D gene: -
clone size: -
J gene: TRBJ2-2
V gene: TRBV3-1/TRBV3-2

CDR3 protein: CASSLREEAQYF
CDR3 DNA: TGTGCCAGCAGCTTGCGGGAGGAGGCCCAGTACTTC
D gene: TRBD2
clone size: -
J gene: TRBJ2-5
V gene: TRBV7-9

CDR3 protein: CASSLGGIGSSGANVLTF
CDR3 DNA: TGCGCCAGCAGCTTGGGGGGCATAGGGTCCTCTGGGGCCAACGTCCTGACTTTC
D gene: -
clone size: -
J gene: TRBJ2-6
V gene: TRBV5-1

CDR3 protein: CASSPQLAGDYNEQFF
CDR3 DNA: TGTGCCAGCTCACCACAACTAGCGGGAGACTACAATGAGCAGTTCTTC
D gene: TRBD2
clone size: -
J gene: TRBJ2-1
V gene: TRBV18

CDR3 protein: CASSQNRGLGKGLFF
CDR3 DNA: TGTGCCAGCAGCCAAAACAGGGGTCTGGGCAAAGGGCTGTTTTTT
D gene: TRBD1
clone size: -
J gene: TRBJ2-2
V gene: TRBV3-1/TRBV3-2

CDR3 protein: CASSIAIGGGNEQFF
CDR3 DNA: TGTGCCAGTAGTATAGCAATTGGGGGAGGGAATGAGCAGTTCTTC
D gene: TRBD2
clone size: -
J gene: TRBJ2-1
V gene: TRBV19

CDR3 protein: CASSQERGNTEAFF
CDR3 DNA: TGCGCCAGCAGCCAAGAGCGGGGTAACACTGAAGCTTTCTTT
D gene: -
clone size: -
J gene: TRBJ1-1
V gene: TRBV4-1

CDR3 protein: CASSSSGEKTQETQYF
CDR3 DNA: TGTGCCAGCAGTTCATCGGGAGAGAAGACACAAGAGACCCAGTACTTC
D gene: -
clone size: -
J gene: TRBJ2-5
V gene: TRBV28

CDR3 protein: CSVRGLAKNIQYF
CDR3 DNA: TGCAGCGTTAGGGGGCTGGCCAAAAACATTCAGTACTTC
D gene: TRBD1
clone size: -
J gene: TRBJ2-4
V gene: TRBV29-1

CDR3 protein: CASRELGPNQPQHF
CDR3 DNA: TGCGCCAGCAGGGAGTTGGGGCCCAACCAGCCCCAGCATTTT
D gene: -
clone size: -
J gene: TRBJ1-5
V gene: TRBV10-2

CDR3 protein: CASSQDYQVAGELFF
CDR3 DNA: TGCGCCAGCAGCCAAGATTACCAGGTAGCCGGGGAGCTGTTTTTT
D gene: -
clone size: -
J gene: TRBJ2-2
V gene: TRBV4-1

CDR3 protein: CASSRGKETQYF
CDR3 DNA: TGTGCCAGCAGCCGGGGGAAAGAGACCCAGTACTTC
D gene: -
clone size: -
J gene: TRBJ2-5
V gene: TRBV7-9

CDR3 protein: CASSKRDQEGYTF
CDR3 DNA: TGTGCCAGCTCCAAGCGGGACCAGGAGGGCTACACCTTC
D gene: -
clone size: -
J gene: TRBJ1-2
V gene: TRBV18

CDR3 protein: CASNWRGELFF
CDR3 DNA: TGTGCCAGCAATTGGCGGGGGGAGCTGTTTTTT
D gene: -
clone size: -
J gene: TRBJ2-2
V gene: TRBV3-1/TRBV3-2

CDR3 protein: CASAKRLAGGGYEQYF
CDR3 DNA: TGTGCCAGCGCTAAACGATTAGCGGGAGGGGGCTACGAGCAGTACTTC
D gene: TRBD2
clone size: once
J gene: TRBJ2-7
V gene: TRBV7-2

CDR3 protein: CASSPEASGLAYEQYF
CDR3 DNA: TGCGCCAGCAGCCCCGAGGCATCGGGACTAGCTTACGAGCAGTACTTC
D gene: TRBD2
clone size: -
J gene: TRBJ2-7
V gene: TRBV5-1

CDR3 protein: CASRGQGAVSPLHF
CDR3 DNA: TGTGCCAGCCGGGGACAGGGGGCTGTTTCACCCCTCCACTTT
D gene: TRBD1
clone size: -
J gene: TRBJ1-6
V gene: TRBV3-1/TRBV3-2

CDR3 protein: CASSQGTGFNSPLHF
CDR3 DNA: TGTGCCAGCAGCCAAGGGACAGGGTTTAATTCACCCCTCCACTTT
D gene: TRBD1
clone size: once
J gene: TRBJ1-6
V gene: TRBV3-1/TRBV3-2

CDR3 protein: CASSLRTTHNEQFF
CDR3 DNA: TGTGCCAGCAGCTTGAGGACTACTCACAATGAGCAGTTCTTC
D gene: -
clone size: -
J gene: TRBJ2-1
V gene: TRBV7-2

CDR3 protein: CASSRTGVGNQPQHF
CDR3 DNA: TGTGCCAGCAGCCGGACAGGGGTTGGCAATCAGCCCCAGCATTTT
D gene: TRBD1
clone size: -
J gene: TRBJ1-5
V gene: TRBV6-5

CDR3 protein: CASSPQGSGRETQYF
CDR3 DNA: TGTGCCAGCAGCCCTCAAGGGAGCGGGCGAGAGACCCAGTACTTC
D gene: -
clone size: -
J gene: TRBJ2-5
V gene: TRBV11-2

CDR3 protein: CAWSPSTGGYTF
CDR3 DNA: TGTGCCTGGAGTCCCAGTACGGGGGGCTACACCTTC
D gene: -
clone size: -
J gene: TRBJ1-2
V gene: TRBV30

CDR3 protein: CASVSGGEQYF
CDR3 DNA: TGTGCCAGCGTCTCGGGAGGCGAGCAGTACTTC
D gene: TRBD2
clone size: -
J gene: TRBJ2-7
V gene: TRBV6-5

CDR3 protein: CASSSLSGRIYNEQFF
CDR3 DNA: TGTGCCAGCAGCTCCTTGAGCGGGAGGATCTACAATGAGCAGTTCTTC
D gene: TRBD2
clone size: -
J gene: TRBJ2-1
V gene: TRBV7-2

CDR3 protein: CSVEPQGAGYGYTF
CDR3 DNA: TGCAGCGTTGAACCACAGGGGGCGGGCTATGGCTACACCTTC
D gene: TRBD1
clone size: once
J gene: TRBJ1-2
V gene: TRBV29-1